This T cell receptor (beta chain) derives from a study of Ad26.COV2.S vaccination and SARS-CoV-2 variants. Data came from immunoSEQ multiplex PCR; TCRdb stores just in-frame clones and leaves some out. The sample lists around 500,000 clones, 80% to 90% occurring once. This clone was counted a few times. Treatment here: some 20 received Ad26.COV2.S at low or high dose, single or two shots; five or six received placebo; per-sample allocation not given. The study sampled participants on day 63 after the first vaccine or placebo injection. The germline V gene has CDR1 KGHSH and CDR2 LQKENI. The CDR3 runs to 14 residues. V shed 0 bases and J shed 6 bases, with 9 bases lying between them.

This sequence was found in a person aged 18-60 years who received the Ad26.COV2.S COVID-19 vaccine or a placebo. The rearrangement joins TRBV18 to TRBJ1-5; D remains unclear. Specimen: peripheral blood, collected in a trial of Ad26.COV2.S vaccine versus placebo. The CDR3 DNA reads TGTGCCAGCTCACCACCTGAAGGGAGTCAGCCCCAGCATTTT. Encoded protein: CASSPPEGSQPQHF.